The table lists the clone carrying this T cell receptor beta chain with a few counts. The antigen is not known. One junction end does not reproduce the germline sequence, and a read error may be involved. Patients were left out if they had other autoimmune diseases, uncontrolled infections, pregnancy or lactation. The diagnostic workup employed clinical symptoms, serum thyroxine, TRAb, thyroid ultrasound and orbital computed tomography. This record comes from a study of Graves' ophthalmopathy and Graves' hyperthyroidism. Study results and limitations: In blood appeared most of the expanded thyroid clonotypes whose frequency exceeded 0.001. Ophthalmopathy and stable hyperthyroidism were discriminated by a 13-signature model, with roughly 90% sensitivity and approximately 77% specificity.

Amplifying from RNA transcripts, the study obtained TCR beta CDR3 regions. First-round RT-PCR with HTBI primers preceded a second-round multiplex PCR. TCRdb re-called the multiplex PCR reads with MiXCR, one entry per CDR3 protein. Of about 740,000 distinct CDR3 sequences in the sample, around 40% were seen once. This receptor was obtained from an adult man with Graves' ophthalmopathy. The sample comprised peripheral blood.

The CDR3, as DNA: TGTAGTGCTAGCGAGACGACGGCCTACGAGCAGTACTTC. Translation: CSASETTAYEQYF. This chain links TRBV20-1 with TRBJ2-7; perhaps TRBD2 as D (6 bases). There are 13 residues in the CDR3. Germline V gene lookup returns CDR1 DFQATT and CDR2 SNEGSKA (reference sequence).